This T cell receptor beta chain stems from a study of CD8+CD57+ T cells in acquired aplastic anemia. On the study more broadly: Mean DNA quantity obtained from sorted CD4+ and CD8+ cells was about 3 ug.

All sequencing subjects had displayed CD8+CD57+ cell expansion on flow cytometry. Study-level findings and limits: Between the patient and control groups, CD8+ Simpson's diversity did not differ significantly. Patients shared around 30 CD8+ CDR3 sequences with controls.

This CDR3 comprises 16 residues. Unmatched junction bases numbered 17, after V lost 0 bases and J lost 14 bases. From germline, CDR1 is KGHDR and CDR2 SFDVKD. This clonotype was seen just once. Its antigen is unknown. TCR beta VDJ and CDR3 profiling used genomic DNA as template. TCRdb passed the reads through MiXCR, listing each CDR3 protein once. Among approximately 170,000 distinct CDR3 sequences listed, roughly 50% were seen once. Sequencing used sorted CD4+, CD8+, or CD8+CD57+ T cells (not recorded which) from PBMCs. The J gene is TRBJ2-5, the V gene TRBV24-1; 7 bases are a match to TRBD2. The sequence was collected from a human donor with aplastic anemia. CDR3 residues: CATSDLGLGIQETLYF. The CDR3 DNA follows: TGTGCCACCAGTGATTTGGGACTAGGGATCCAAGAGACCCTCTACTTC.